This T cell receptor beta chain was captured by sequencing in a study of T cells in Graves' hyperthyroidism and ophthalmopathy. Using RNA transcripts as the source, TCR beta CDR3 regions were amplified. Carried out on the TCR CDR3, a first-round RT-PCR used the HTBI primer set. TCRdb passed the multiplex PCR reads through MiXCR, listing each CDR3 protein once. The data contain hundreds of thousands of distinct CDR3 sequences, around 20% of them singletons. Germline V gives CDR1 SGHTA, CDR2 FQGNSA. Trimming removed 4 bases from V and 6 bases from J, with 14 bases in between. The CDR3 consists of 14 residues. This clonotype came up many times.

The chain combines TRBV7-2 with TRBJ2-3; the D is unclear. The TCR sequence derives from a man aged 25 to 40 with Graves' ophthalmopathy. Sequencing input: blood. CDR3 region: CASSYSKAPDTQYF. The CDR3, as DNA: TGTGCCAGCAGCTATAGTAAGGCTCCTGATACGCAGTATTTT.